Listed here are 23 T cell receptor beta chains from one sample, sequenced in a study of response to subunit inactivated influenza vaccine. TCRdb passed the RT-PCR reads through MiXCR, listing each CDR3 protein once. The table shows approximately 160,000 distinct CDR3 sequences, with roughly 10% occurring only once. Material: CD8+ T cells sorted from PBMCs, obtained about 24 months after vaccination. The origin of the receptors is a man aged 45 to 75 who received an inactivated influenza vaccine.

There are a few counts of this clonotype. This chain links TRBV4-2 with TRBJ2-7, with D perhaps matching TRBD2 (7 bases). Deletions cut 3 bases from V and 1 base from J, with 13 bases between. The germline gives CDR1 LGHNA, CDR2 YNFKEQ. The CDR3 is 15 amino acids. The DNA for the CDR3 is TGTGCCAGCAGCCATTCAGCGGGACAATCCTACGAGCAGTACTTC. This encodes CASSHSAGQSYEQYF.

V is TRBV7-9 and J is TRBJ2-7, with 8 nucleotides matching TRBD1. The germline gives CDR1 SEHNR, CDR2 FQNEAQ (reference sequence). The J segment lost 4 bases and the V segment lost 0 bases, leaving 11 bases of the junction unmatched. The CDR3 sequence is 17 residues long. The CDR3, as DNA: TGTGCCAGCAGCTTAGCGGCTTGGAGGACAGGGAGGTACGAGCAGTACTTC. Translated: CASSLAAWRTGRYEQYF.

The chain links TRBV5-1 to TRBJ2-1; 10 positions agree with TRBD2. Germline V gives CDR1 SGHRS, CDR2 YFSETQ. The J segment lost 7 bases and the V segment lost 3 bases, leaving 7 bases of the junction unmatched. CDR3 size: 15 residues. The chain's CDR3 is CASSWSGRAGNEQFF. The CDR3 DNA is TGCGCCAGCAGCTGGAGCGGGAGGGCCGGTAATGAGCAGTTCTTC.

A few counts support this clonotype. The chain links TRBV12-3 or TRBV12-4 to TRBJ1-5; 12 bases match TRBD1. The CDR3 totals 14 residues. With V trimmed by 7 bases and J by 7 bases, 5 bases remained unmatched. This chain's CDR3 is CASKGQGAEQPQHF. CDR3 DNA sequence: TGTGCCAGCAAGGGACAGGGGGCAGAACAGCCCCAGCATTTT.

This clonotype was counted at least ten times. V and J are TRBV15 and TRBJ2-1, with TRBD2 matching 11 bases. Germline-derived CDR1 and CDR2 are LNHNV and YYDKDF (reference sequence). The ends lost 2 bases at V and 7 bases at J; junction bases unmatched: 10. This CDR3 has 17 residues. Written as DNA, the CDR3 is TGTGCCACCAGCAGATTCGAAGGGGTAGCGGGGGGGAATGAGCAGTTCTTC. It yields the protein CATSRFEGVAGGNEQFF. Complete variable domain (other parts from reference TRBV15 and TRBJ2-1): DAMVIQNPRYQVTQFGKPVTLSCSQTLNHNVMYWYQQKSSQAPKLLFHYYDKDFNNEADTPDNFQSRRPNTSFCFLDIRSPGLGDTAMYLCATSRFEGVAGGNEQFFGPGTRLTVL.

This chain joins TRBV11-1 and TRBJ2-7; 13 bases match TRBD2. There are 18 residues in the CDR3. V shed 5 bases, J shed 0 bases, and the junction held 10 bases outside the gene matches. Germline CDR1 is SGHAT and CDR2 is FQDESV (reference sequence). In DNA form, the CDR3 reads TGTGCCAGCAGCACGCGGACTAGCGGGAGCCTAAGCTCCTACGAGCAGTACTTC. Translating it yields CASSTRTSGSLSSYEQYF.

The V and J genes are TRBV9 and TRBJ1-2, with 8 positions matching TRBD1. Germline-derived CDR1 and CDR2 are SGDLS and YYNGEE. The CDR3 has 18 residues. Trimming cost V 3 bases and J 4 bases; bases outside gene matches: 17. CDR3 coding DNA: TGTGCCAGCAGCGGCCTTGGACAGGGTATAGGAAGTGTCTATGGCTACACCTTC. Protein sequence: CASSGLGQGIGSVYGYTF.

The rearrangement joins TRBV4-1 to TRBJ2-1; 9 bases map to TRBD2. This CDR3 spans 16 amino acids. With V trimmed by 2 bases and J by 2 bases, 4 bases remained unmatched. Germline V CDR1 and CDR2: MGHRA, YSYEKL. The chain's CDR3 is CASSQLSGSTYNEQFF. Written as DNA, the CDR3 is TGCGCCAGCAGCCAACTTAGCGGGAGTACCTACAATGAGCAGTTCTTC.

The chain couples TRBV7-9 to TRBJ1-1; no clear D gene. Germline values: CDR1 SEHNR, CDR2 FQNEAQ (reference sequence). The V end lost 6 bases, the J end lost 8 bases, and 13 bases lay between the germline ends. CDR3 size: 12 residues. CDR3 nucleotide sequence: TGTGCCAGCAGACCTCCCGGAAGGGAAGCTTTCTTT. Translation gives CASRPPGREAFF. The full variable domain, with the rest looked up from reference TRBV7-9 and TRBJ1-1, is DTGVSQNPRHKITKRGQNVTFRCDPISEHNRLYWYRQTLGQGPEFLTYFQNEAQLEKSRLLSDRFSAERPKGSFSTLEIQRTEQGDSAMYLCASRPPGREAFFGQGTRLTVV.

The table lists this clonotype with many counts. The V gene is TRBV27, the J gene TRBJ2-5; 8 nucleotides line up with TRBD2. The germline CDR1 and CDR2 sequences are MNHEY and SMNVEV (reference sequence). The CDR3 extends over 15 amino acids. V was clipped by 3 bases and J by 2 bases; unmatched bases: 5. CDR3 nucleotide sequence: TGTGCCAGCAGTTTGACTAGCGCGTTACAAGAGACCCAGTACTTC. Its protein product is CASSLTSALQETQYF.

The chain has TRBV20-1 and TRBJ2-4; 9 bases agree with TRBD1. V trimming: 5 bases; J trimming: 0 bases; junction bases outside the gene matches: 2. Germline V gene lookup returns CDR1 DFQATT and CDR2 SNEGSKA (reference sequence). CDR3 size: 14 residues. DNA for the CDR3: TGCAGTGCTCGGGACAGGGAAGCCAAAAACATTCAGTACTTC. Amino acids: CSARDREAKNIQYF.

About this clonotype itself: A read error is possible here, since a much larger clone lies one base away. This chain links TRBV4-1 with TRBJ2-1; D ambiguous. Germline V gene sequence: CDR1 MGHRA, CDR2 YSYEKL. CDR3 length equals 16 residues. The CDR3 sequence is CSSSQVAAPTYNEQFF. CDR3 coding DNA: TGCTCCAGCAGCCAAGTAGCCGCACCTACCTACAATGAGCAGTTCTTC.

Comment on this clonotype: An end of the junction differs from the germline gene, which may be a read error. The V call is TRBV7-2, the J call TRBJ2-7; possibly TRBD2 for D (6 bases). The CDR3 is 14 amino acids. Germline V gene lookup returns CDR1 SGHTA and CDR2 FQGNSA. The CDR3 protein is CASSLSEGSYEQSF. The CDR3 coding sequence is TGTGCCAGCAGCTTATCGGAGGGCTCCTACGAGCAGTCCTTC.

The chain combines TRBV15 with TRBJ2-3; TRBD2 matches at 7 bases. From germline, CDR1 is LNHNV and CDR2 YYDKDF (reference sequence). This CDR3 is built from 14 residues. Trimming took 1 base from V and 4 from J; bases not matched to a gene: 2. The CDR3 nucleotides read TGTGCCACCAGCAGAGTGGGGGGGTCAGATACGCAGTATTTT. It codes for CATSRVGGSDTQYF.

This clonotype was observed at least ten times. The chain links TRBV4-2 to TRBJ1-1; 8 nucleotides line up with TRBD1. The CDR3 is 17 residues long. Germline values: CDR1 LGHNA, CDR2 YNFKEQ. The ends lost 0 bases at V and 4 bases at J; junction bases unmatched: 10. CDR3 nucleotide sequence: TGTGCCAGCAGCCAAGAAGACCGGACAGGGTGGACCACTGAAGCTTTCTTT. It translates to CASSQEDRTGWTTEAFF.

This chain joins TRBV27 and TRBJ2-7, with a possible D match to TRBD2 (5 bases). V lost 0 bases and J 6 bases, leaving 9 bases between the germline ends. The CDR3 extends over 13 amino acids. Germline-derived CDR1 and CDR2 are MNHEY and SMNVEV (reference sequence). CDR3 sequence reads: CASSLSLGSEQYF. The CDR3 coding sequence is TGTGCCAGCAGTTTATCGTTAGGGAGCGAGCAGTACTTC.

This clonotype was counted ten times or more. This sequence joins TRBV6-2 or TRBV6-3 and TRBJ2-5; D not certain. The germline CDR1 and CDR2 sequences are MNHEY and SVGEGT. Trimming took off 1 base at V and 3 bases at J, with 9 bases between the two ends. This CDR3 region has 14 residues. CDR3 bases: TGTGCCAGCAGTTACTACCGAATTAAAGAGACCCAGTACTTC. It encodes CASSYYRIKETQYF.

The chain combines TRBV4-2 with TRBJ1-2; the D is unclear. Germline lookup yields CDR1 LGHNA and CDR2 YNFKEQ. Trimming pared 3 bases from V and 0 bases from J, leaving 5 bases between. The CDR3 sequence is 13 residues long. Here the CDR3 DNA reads TGTGCCAGCAGCCACGGGCCTAACTATGGCTACACCTTC. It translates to CASSHGPNYGYTF.

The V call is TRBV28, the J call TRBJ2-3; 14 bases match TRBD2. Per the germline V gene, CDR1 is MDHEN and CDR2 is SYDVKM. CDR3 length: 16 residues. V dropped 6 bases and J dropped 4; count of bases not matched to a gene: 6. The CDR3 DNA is TGTGCCAGCAGAACGGGACTAGCGGGAGTCTCAGATACGCAGTATTTT. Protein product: CASRTGLAGVSDTQYF. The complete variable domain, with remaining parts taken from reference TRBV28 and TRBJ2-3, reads DVKVTQSSRYLVKRTGEKVFLECVQDMDHENMFWYRQDPGLGLRLIYFSYDVKMKEKGDIPEGYSVSREKKERFSLILESASTNQTSMYLCASRTGLAGVSDTQYFGPGTRLTVL.

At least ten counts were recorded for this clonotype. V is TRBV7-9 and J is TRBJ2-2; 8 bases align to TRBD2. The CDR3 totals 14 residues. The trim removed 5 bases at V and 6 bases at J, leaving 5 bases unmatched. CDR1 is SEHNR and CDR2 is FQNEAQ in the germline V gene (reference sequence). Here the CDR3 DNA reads TGTGCCAGCAGCCGAACCGGGAGGGCCGGGGAGCTGTTTTTT. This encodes CASSRTGRAGELFF.

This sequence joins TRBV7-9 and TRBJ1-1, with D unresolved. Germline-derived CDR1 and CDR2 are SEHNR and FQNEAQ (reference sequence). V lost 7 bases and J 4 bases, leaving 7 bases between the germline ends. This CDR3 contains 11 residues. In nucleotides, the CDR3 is TGTGCCAGCAAGTTAGGCACTGAAGCTTTCTTT. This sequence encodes CASKLGTEAFF. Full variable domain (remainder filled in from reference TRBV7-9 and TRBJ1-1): DTGVSQNPRHKITKRGQNVTFRCDPISEHNRLYWYRQTLGQGPEFLTYFQNEAQLEKSRLLSDRFSAERPKGSFSTLEIQRTEQGDSAMYLCASKLGTEAFFGQGTRLTVV.

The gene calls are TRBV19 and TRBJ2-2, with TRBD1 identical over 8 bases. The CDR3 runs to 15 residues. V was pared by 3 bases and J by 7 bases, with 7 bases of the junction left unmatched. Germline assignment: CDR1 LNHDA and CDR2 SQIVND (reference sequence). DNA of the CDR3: TGTGCCAGTAGTATTCGGGCAGGGGGCTTCGGGGAGCTGTTTTTT. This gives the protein CASSIRAGGFGELFF.

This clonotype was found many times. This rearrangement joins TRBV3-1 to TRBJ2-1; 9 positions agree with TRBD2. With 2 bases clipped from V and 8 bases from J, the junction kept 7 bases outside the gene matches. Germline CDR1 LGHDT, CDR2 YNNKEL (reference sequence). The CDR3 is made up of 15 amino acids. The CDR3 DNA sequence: TGTGCCAGCAGCCAACTAGCGGGATCTTTCGATGAGCAGTTCTTC. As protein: CASSQLAGSFDEQFF.